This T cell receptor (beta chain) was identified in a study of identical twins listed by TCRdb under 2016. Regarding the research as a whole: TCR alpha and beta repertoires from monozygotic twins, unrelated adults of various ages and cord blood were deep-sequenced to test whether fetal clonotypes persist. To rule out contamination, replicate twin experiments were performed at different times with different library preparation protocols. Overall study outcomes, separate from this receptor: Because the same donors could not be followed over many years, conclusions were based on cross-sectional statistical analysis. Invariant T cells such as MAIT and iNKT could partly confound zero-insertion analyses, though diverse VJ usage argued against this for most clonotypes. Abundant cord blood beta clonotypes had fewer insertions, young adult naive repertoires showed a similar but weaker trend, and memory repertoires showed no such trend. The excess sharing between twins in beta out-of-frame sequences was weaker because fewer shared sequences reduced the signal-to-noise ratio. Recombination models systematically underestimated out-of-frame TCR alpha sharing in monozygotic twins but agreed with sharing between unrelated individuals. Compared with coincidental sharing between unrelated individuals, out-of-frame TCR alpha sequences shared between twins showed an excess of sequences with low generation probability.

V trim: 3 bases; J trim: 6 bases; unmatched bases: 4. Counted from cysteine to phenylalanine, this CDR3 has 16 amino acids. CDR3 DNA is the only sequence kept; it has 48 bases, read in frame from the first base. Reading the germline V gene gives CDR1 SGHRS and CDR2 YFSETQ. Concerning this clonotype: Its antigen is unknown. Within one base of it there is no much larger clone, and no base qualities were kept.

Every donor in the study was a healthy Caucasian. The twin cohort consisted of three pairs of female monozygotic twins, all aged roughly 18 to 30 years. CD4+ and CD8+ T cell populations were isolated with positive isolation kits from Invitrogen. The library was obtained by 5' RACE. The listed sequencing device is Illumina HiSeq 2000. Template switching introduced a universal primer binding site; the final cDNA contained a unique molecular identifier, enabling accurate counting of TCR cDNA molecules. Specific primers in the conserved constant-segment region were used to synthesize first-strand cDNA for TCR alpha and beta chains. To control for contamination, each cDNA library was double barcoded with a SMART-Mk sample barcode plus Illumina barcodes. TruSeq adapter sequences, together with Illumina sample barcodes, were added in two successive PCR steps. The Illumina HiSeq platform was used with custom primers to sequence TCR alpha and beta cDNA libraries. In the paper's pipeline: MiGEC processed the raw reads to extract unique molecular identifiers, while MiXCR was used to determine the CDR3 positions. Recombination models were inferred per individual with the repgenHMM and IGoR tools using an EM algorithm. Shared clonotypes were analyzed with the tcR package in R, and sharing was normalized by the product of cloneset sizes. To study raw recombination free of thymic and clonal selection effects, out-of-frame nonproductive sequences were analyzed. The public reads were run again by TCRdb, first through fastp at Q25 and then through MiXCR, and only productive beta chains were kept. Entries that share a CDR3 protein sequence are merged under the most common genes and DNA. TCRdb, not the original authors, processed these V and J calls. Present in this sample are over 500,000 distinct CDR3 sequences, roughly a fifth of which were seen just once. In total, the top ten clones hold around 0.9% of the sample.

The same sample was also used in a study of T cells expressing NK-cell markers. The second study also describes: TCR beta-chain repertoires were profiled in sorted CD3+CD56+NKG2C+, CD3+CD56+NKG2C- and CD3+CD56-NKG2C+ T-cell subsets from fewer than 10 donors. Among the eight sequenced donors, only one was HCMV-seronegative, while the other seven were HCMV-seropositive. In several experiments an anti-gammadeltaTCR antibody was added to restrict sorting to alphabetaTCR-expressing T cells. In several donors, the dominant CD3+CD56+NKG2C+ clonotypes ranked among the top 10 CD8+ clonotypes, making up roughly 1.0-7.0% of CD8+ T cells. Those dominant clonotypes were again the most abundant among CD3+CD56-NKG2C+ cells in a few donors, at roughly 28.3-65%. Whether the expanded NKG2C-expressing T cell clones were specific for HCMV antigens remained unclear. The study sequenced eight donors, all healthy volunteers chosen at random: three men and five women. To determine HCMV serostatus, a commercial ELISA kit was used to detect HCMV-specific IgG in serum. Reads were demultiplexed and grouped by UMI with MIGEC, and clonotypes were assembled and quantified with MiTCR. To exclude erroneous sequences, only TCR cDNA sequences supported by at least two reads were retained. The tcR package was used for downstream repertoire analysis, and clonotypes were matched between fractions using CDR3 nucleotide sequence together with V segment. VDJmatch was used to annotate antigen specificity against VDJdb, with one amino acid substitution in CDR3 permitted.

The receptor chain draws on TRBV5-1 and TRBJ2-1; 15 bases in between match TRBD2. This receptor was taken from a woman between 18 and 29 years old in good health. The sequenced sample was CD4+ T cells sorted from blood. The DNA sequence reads TGCGCCAGCAGCTCGGGACTAGCGGGAGGAGGCAATGAGCAGTTCTTC. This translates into CASSSGLAGGGNEQFF.